These 7 T cell receptor beta chains were all obtained from the same sample, sequenced in a study of identical twins (TCRdb year 2016). Receptors were amplified or captured by 5' RACE. Sequencing relied on an Illumina HiSeq 2000. Clones were called with MiXCR by TCRdb after fastp trimmed the public reads at Q25, and only in-frame beta chains were retained. Rows matching on CDR3 protein sequence are summarized as one entry with the most common DNA and genes. The sample table lists hundreds of thousands of distinct CDR3 sequences, under 8.5% of them with a count of one. The top ten clonotypes cover 1.6% of the sample. The same sample was also studied in work on yellow fever vaccine responses in identical twins.

Sequencing was performed on PBMCs. The receptors were gathered from a woman under 30 in good health.

This clonotype showed up many times. Here the CDR3 reads CASSPDSGSNQPQHF. CDR3 coding DNA: TGTGCCAGCAGTCCGGACAGCGGTAGCAATCAGCCCCAGCATTTT. J is TRBJ1-5 and V is TRBV12-3 or TRBV12-4; a weak D match, TRBD1 (6 bases). Trimming left V 5 bases short and J 0 bases short, with 11 bases between. The CDR3 loop spans 15 amino acids.

This clonotype was counted many times. This chain uses TRBV24-1 with TRBJ1-2, with a weak D call TRBD1 (5 bases). Germline CDR1 KGHDR, CDR2 SFDVKD. Trimming removed 9 bases at V and 2 bases at J, with 9 bases between. The CDR3 extends over 12 amino acids. The CDR3 DNA is TGTGCCACCGGGCGGGGGAACTATGGCTACACCTTC. It encodes CATGRGNYGYTF.

This clonotype was observed many times. V gene TRBV14 combines with J gene TRBJ2-3; 8 positions agree with TRBD1. CDR3 length: 15 residues. Trimming removed 4 bases from V and 1 base from J; junction bases left unmatched: 4. The V gene's germline CDR1 is SGHDN and CDR2 FVKESK. CDR3 in DNA: TGTGCCAGCAGCCGACAGGGGTTCGGCACAGATACGCAGTATTTT. Translating gives CASSRQGFGTDTQYF.

This sequence joins TRBV18 and TRBJ2-5, with 8 bases fitting TRBD1. The V and J ends lost 2 bases and 2 bases, in that order; junction bases with no gene match: 13. Looked up from germline, CDR1 is KGHSH and CDR2 is LQKENI. The CDR3 sequence is 18 residues long. Here the CDR3 reads CASSPAEWGTGIQETQYF. In DNA, the CDR3 is TGTGCCAGCTCACCAGCGGAATGGGGGACAGGTATACAAGAGACCCAGTACTTC.

This clonotype was recorded many times. The chain links TRBV6-1 to TRBJ1-5, with D perhaps TRBD1 (6 bases). CDR1 and CDR2 from the germline V gene are MNHNS and SASEGT. The V and J ends lost 6 bases and 6 bases respectively, with 15 bases between them. This CDR3 is built from 14 residues. In nucleotides, the CDR3 is TGTGCCAGCAGCCTAACAGGGATGCGTCAGCCCCAGCATTTT. Translation: CASSLTGMRQPQHF.

The sample holds a few counts of this clonotype. The chain carries TRBV19 and TRBJ1-2; D may be TRBD1 (6 bases). The V end lost 5 bases, the J end lost 4 bases, and 14 bases lay between the germline ends. The germline CDR1 and CDR2 sequences are LNHDA and SQIVND (reference sequence). The CDR3 contains 14 residues. CDR3 bases: TGTGCCAGTAGTGACAACGGGACACCCTATGGCTACACCTTC. It yields the protein CASSDNGTPYGYTF.

This clonotype has at least ten counts. V usage is TRBV5-1 and J usage is TRBJ2-3; D may be TRBD1 (6 bases). CDR1 is SGHRS and CDR2 is YFSETQ in the germline V gene. The CDR3 spans 14 residues. V gave up 4 bases and J gave up 6 bases, with 15 bases separating them. Written as DNA, the CDR3 is TGCGCCAGCAGCGTAACAGGGAAATCGGATACGCAGTATTTT. Protein product: CASSVTGKSDTQYF.